Listed below are T cell receptor beta chains from one sample, sequenced in a study of shared clonotypes between healthy human individuals. Clones were sequenced by immunoSEQ multiplex PCR, and TCRdb holds only the in-frame ones, with some missing. The sample records fewer than 3 million clones, 85% to 95% being singletons. Sequencing was done on a sample of naive CD4+ T cells from PBMCs. The source is a man aged 18 to 35 in good health. Some clones in this sample may be carry-over from other donors' samples. CDR3s include the opening cysteine and the closing phenylalanine or tryptophan. Fields, in order: CDR3 DNA, CDR3 protein, V gene, clone size, J gene, D gene. D genes are given only for firm matches. Clone size is given for some rows only: seen once, a few or many times, or a class if the clone is expanded.

CDR3 DNA: TGTGCCAGCCTTGGGAGGGCCAATGAGCAGTTCTTC
CDR3 protein: CASLGRANEQFF
V gene: TRBV6-1
clone size: .
J gene: TRBJ2-1
D gene: TRBD2

CDR3 DNA: TGTGCCTGGAGTCCGGACGTTTCCACCGGGGAGCTGTTTTTT
CDR3 protein: CAWSPDVSTGELFF
V gene: TRBV30
clone size: .
J gene: TRBJ2-2
D gene: .

CDR3 DNA: TGTGCCAGCAGTTCGGGACAGGGCTACGAGCAGTACTTC
CDR3 protein: CASSSGQGYEQYF
V gene: TRBV6-5
clone size: .
J gene: TRBJ2-7
D gene: TRBD1

CDR3 DNA: TGTGCCAGCAGCTTAAATCGAGACTACGAGCAGTACTTC
CDR3 protein: CASSLNRDYEQYF
V gene: TRBV7-3
clone size: .
J gene: TRBJ2-7
D gene: .

CDR3 DNA: TGTGCCAGCACCACGAGGGATAGGGGTGAAGCTTTCTTT
CDR3 protein: CASTTRDRGEAFF
V gene: TRBV6-5
clone size: .
J gene: TRBJ1-1
D gene: .

CDR3 DNA: TGTGCCAGCAGCTTAGGCCGAACCTACGAGCAGTACTTC
CDR3 protein: CASSLGRTYEQYF
V gene: TRBV7-2
clone size: .
J gene: TRBJ2-7
D gene: .

CDR3 DNA: TGTGCCAGCAGCTTTATCTTACAAACACTCTATGGCTACACCTTC
CDR3 protein: CASSFILQTLYGYTF
V gene: TRBV5-5
clone size: few
J gene: TRBJ1-2
D gene: .

CDR3 DNA: TGTGCCAGCAGTGGGCTCTATGGCTACACCTTC
CDR3 protein: CASSGLYGYTF
V gene: TRBV25-1
clone size: few
J gene: TRBJ1-2
D gene: .

CDR3 DNA: TGCAGCGCTGCCAGGGGGACTAACACTGAAGCTTTCTTT
CDR3 protein: CSAARGTNTEAFF
V gene: TRBV29-1
clone size: .
J gene: TRBJ1-1
D gene: TRBD1

CDR3 DNA: TGTGCCATATCTAGCGGGGGGTCGGGCGAGCAGTTCTTC
CDR3 protein: CAISSGGSGEQFF
V gene: TRBV5-4
clone size: .
J gene: TRBJ2-1
D gene: TRBD2

CDR3 DNA: TGTGCCAGCAGTCAACCGGGGGTCCGGTTCTTC
CDR3 protein: CASSQPGVRFF
V gene: TRBV6-5
clone size: .
J gene: TRBJ2-1
D gene: .

CDR3 DNA: TGTGCCAGCAGCTTACAGGGAGGGAGCACCGGGGAGCTGTTTTTT
CDR3 protein: CASSLQGGSTGELFF
V gene: TRBV11-3
clone size: .
J gene: TRBJ2-2
D gene: TRBD2

CDR3 DNA: TGTGCCAGCAGTGAGCGGGTTAATGAGCAGTTCTTC
CDR3 protein: CASSERVNEQFF
V gene: TRBV2
clone size: once
J gene: TRBJ2-1
D gene: .

CDR3 DNA: TGTGCCAGCAGCTTAATTACGGGCTACACTGAAGCTTTCTTT
CDR3 protein: CASSLITGYTEAFF
V gene: TRBV7-6
clone size: .
J gene: TRBJ1-1
D gene: .

CDR3 DNA: TGTGCCAGCAGCGTAGCTCATGGGACCAGGATCGGTCGTTTTGATGACTACACCTTC
CDR3 protein: CASSVAHGTRIGRFDDYTF
V gene: TRBV9
clone size: .
J gene: TRBJ1-2
D gene: .

CDR3 DNA: TGCGCCAGCAGTGATCTAGCCGGGACCGCCCTCACAGATACGCAGTATTTT
CDR3 protein: CASSDLAGTALTDTQYF
V gene: TRBV10-1
clone size: .
J gene: TRBJ2-3
D gene: .

CDR3 DNA: TGTGCCAGCAGCTCCGCCCGGGACAGGGATTTTGTAAGAGGCAATCAGCCCCAGCATTTT
CDR3 protein: CASSSARDRDFVRGNQPQHF
V gene: TRBV7-4
clone size: .
J gene: TRBJ1-5
D gene: TRBD1

CDR3 DNA: TGTGCCAGCAGTTATGCGGGGGGTGCGGAGACCCAGTACTTC
CDR3 protein: CASSYAGGAETQYF
V gene: TRBV27
clone size: .
J gene: TRBJ2-5
D gene: TRBD2

CDR3 DNA: TGTGCCAGCTCACCACCAGGGGGCAGGGATGAGACCCAGTACTTC
CDR3 protein: CASSPPGGRDETQYF
V gene: TRBV18
clone size: .
J gene: TRBJ2-5
D gene: TRBD1

CDR3 DNA: TGCGCCAGCAGCTTGGGTGACAGGGGTGATACGCAGTATTTT
CDR3 protein: CASSLGDRGDTQYF
V gene: TRBV5-1
clone size: .
J gene: TRBJ2-3
D gene: TRBD1

CDR3 DNA: TGTGCCAGCGGGTCATATTATGCACACGAGCAGTACTTC
CDR3 protein: CASGSYYAHEQYF
V gene: TRBV6-5
clone size: .
J gene: TRBJ2-7
D gene: .

CDR3 DNA: TGTGCCTGGGTAGGGACAGGAGATGGCTACACCTTC
CDR3 protein: CAWVGTGDGYTF
V gene: TRBV30
clone size: .
J gene: TRBJ1-2
D gene: TRBD1

CDR3 DNA: TGTGCCAGCAGTCCCGTCTGGAACATTCAGTACTTC
CDR3 protein: CASSPVWNIQYF
V gene: TRBV28
clone size: .
J gene: TRBJ2-4
D gene: .

CDR3 DNA: TGTGCCAGCAGACCCACGACAGGGCGGGGTGGCTACACCTTC
CDR3 protein: CASRPTTGRGGYTF
V gene: TRBV7-2
clone size: once
J gene: TRBJ1-2
D gene: TRBD1

CDR3 DNA: TGTGCCAGCAGTGGCGAGAAGCCCTACAATGAGCAGTTCTTC
CDR3 protein: CASSGEKPYNEQFF
V gene: TRBV28
clone size: .
J gene: TRBJ2-1
D gene: .

CDR3 DNA: TGTGCCAGCAAAGGACCGAACACTGAAGCTTTCTTT
CDR3 protein: CASKGPNTEAFF
V gene: TRBV25-1
clone size: .
J gene: TRBJ1-1
D gene: .

CDR3 DNA: TGTGCCTGGAGTGCATCGACAGGTTCAAGGGGTGAAAAACTGTTTTTT
CDR3 protein: CAWSASTGSRGEKLFF
V gene: TRBV30
clone size: .
J gene: TRBJ1-4
D gene: .

CDR3 DNA: TGTGCCAGTAGCCTCTCTCCGGGACAGGGTACGAACACTGAAGCTTTCTTT
CDR3 protein: CASSLSPGQGTNTEAFF
V gene: TRBV19
clone size: .
J gene: TRBJ1-1
D gene: TRBD1

CDR3 DNA: TGCAGTGCTGGAGGCAGGACAGGGGAGTACTTC
CDR3 protein: CSAGGRTGEYF
V gene: TRBV20-1
clone size: .
J gene: TRBJ2-7
D gene: TRBD1

CDR3 DNA: TGTGCCAGCTCACGCCGGGACAGGGGGCAGTCGGACTATGGCTACACCTTC
CDR3 protein: CASSRRDRGQSDYGYTF
V gene: TRBV18
clone size: .
J gene: TRBJ1-2
D gene: TRBD1

CDR3 DNA: TGCGCCAGCAGCTTGGAAGGGACACCGACCTACGAGCAGTACTTC
CDR3 protein: CASSLEGTPTYEQYF
V gene: TRBV5-1
clone size: .
J gene: TRBJ2-7
D gene: .

CDR3 DNA: TGTGCCAGCAGCACAGCGGGAGACTCCTACAATGAGCAGTTCTTC
CDR3 protein: CASSTAGDSYNEQFF
V gene: TRBV9
clone size: .
J gene: TRBJ2-1
D gene: TRBD2

CDR3 DNA: TGTGCCAGCAGCTTAGATGGTAGGCGGCAGTTCTTC
CDR3 protein: CASSLDGRRQFF
V gene: TRBV11-3
clone size: .
J gene: TRBJ2-1
D gene: .

CDR3 DNA: TGTGCCAGCACCCCGACTAGCGGGAGGGGGGAGCAGTTCTTC
CDR3 protein: CASTPTSGRGEQFF
V gene: TRBV5-6
clone size: .
J gene: TRBJ2-1
D gene: TRBD2

CDR3 DNA: TGTGCCAGCAGCATATTTTTGAACACTGAAGCTTTCTTT
CDR3 protein: CASSIFLNTEAFF
V gene: TRBV5-4
clone size: .
J gene: TRBJ1-1
D gene: .

CDR3 DNA: TGTGCGATGGCAGGGGGCATCAATCAGCCCCAGCATTTT
CDR3 protein: CAMAGGINQPQHF
V gene: TRBV28
clone size: .
J gene: TRBJ1-5
D gene: TRBD1

CDR3 DNA: TGTGCCATCAACCCTACGGGCGATGCGGAAGATACGCAGTATTTT
CDR3 protein: CAINPTGDAEDTQYF
V gene: TRBV10-3
clone size: .
J gene: TRBJ2-3
D gene: .

CDR3 DNA: TGCGCCAGCAGCCCGCGGACCCGTGTCTCAGATACGCAGTATTTT
CDR3 protein: CASSPRTRVSDTQYF
V gene: TRBV5-1
clone size: .
J gene: TRBJ2-3
D gene: .

CDR3 DNA: TGTGCCAGCAGCGTAGACGGCAGGGCGAACACTGAAGCTTTCTTT
CDR3 protein: CASSVDGRANTEAFF
V gene: TRBV9
clone size: .
J gene: TRBJ1-1
D gene: .

CDR3 DNA: TGTGCCAGCAGCAAGACAGGGGTCGAGCAGCCCCAGCATTTT
CDR3 protein: CASSKTGVEQPQHF
V gene: TRBV7-2
clone size: few
J gene: TRBJ1-5
D gene: TRBD1

CDR3 DNA: TGTGCCAGCAGTTCCCAGGCAGCCCCTAGCACAGATACGCAGTATTTT
CDR3 protein: CASSSQAAPSTDTQYF
V gene: TRBV28
clone size: .
J gene: TRBJ2-3
D gene: .

CDR3 DNA: TGCGCCAGCAGCCTCGACAGGGCCCAGCCCCAGCATTTT
CDR3 protein: CASSLDRAQPQHF
V gene: TRBV4-1
clone size: .
J gene: TRBJ1-5
D gene: TRBD1

CDR3 DNA: TGCGCCAGCAGCTTGGAATCGAACGGTAATGAAAAACTGTTTTTT
CDR3 protein: CASSLESNGNEKLFF
V gene: TRBV5-1
clone size: .
J gene: TRBJ1-4
D gene: .